Given below is one TCR beta chain in context. Its antigen is not identified. TCRdb's copy holds only in-frame clones and misses some; the assay was immunoSEQ multiplex PCR. The repertoire consists of under 150,000 clones, with approximately 80% occurring once and the leading ten covering 7.6%. This entry is derived from a study of cytotoxic CD8 clonotypes in ibrutinib-treated CLL. For the study at large: Of a cohort that held roughly eleven relapsed/refractory and some 16 treatment-naive patients, about 18 were IGHV unmutated. After a median of around six years, about 14 patients stayed remitted and some 12 progressed; responses had been partial in roughly 25 and complete in 2. Overall study findings and caveats: Clonotypes that were public were uncommon, and they contracted or stayed stable on treatment.

This CDR3 has 13 residues. Germline V CDR1 and CDR2: MNHEY, SVGAGI. The junction had 3 bases not matched to a gene; V was cut back by 4 bases and J by 3 bases. This sequence joins TRBV6-5 and TRBJ2-7; 7 bases agree with TRBD2. The sequences come from PBMCs, collected after 36 months of ibrutinib treatment. The clonotype comes from a human donor with chronic lymphocytic leukemia. CDR3 DNA: TGTGCCAGCAGTTTGGGGAGGGGCTACGAGCAGTACTTC. Its protein product is CASSLGRGYEQYF.